This T cell receptor (beta chain) was observed in a study of CD8+ T cells in alopecia areata. From germline, CDR1 is SGHTA and CDR2 FQGNSA. The CDR3 runs 14 residues. The junction had 6 bases not matched to a gene; V was cut back by 6 bases and J by 5 bases. RNA extraction and reverse transcription yielded cDNA as sequencing template. Generated by immunoSEQ multiplex PCR, the TCRdb table keeps only in-frame clones and is missing some. The top ten clones hold more than 15% of a sample with more than 110,000 clones, nearly 55% of them seen once. This clone has just a few counts. Noted treatment: oral pan-JAK inhibitor, 5-10 mg twice daily.

The clonotype was recovered from a human donor with alopecia areata. Sequenced material: CD8+ T cells sorted from blood, taken at week 4, from a patient treated with tofacitinib. This chain uses TRBV7-2 with TRBJ2-5; 10 nucleotides align to TRBD1. The CDR3 sequence: CASSSGQGWETQYF. CDR3 DNA: TGTGCCAGCAGTTCGGGACAGGGGTGGGAGACCCAGTACTTC.